This T cell receptor beta chain was sequenced in a study of T-cell reconstitution after alpha-beta-depleted transplantation in children. Notes on the study in general: Expanded clones from the graft, numbering several hundred, reportedly supplied alpha-beta T cells about two months after transplant. T cells produced anew were the main source of T-cell counts and diversity one year after transplant. The origin of high day-60 TCRbeta diversity in some patients lay in surviving recipient T cells and thymic progenitors.

Germline V CDR1 and CDR2: SGHRS, YFSETQ. CDR3 length equals 14 residues. V was clipped by 6 bases and J by 2 bases, with 11 bases between them. As it was prepared, the TCRbeta library received unique molecular identifiers. MiXCR, applied by TCRdb to the PCR reads, yields one record per CDR3 protein. The data show 600,000 to 800,000 distinct CDR3 sequences, around 14% seen once. This clonotype was detected a few times. No antigen is known for it. The chain is built from TRBV5-1 and TRBJ2-2, with unresolved D. This TCR came from a girl aged 2-10 years with congenital amegakaryocytic thrombocytopenia, due to receive a stem cell transplant. Sequenced here: PBMCs, sampled before TCRalphabeta/CD19-depleted stem cell transplant. The CDR3 loop is CASIEAANTGELFF. DNA of the CDR3: TGCGCCAGCATAGAGGCGGCTAACACCGGGGAGCTGTTTTTT. Supplemented by reference TRBV5-1 and TRBJ2-2, the full variable domain reads KAGVTQTPRYLIKTRGQQVTLSCSPISGHRSVSWYQQTPGQGLQFLFEYFSETQRNKGNFPGRFSGRQFSNSRSEMNVSTLELGDSALYLCASIEAANTGELFFGEGSRLTVL.